Listed below are T cell receptor beta chains from one sample, sequenced in a study of blood T cell repertoires in COVID-19. Here immunoSEQ multiplex PCR was the method, and the copy in TCRdb shows in-frame clones only, minus some. The sample lists over 350,000 clones; roughly 90% were seen once. Sequencing was done on a sample of PBMCs or T cells enriched from blood (not recorded which). Receptors were obtained from a woman between 25 and 40 years old with acute COVID-19. Each CDR3 is given with its conserved first and last residue. Fields, in order: D gene, V gene, J gene, clone size, CDR3 protein, CDR3 DNA. The D gene is left open where the match is weak. The size entry is marked missing in some rows and otherwise reads once, few, many or a size class.

d_call: TRBD1
v_call: TRBV2
j_call: TRBJ1-5
clone_size: -
cdr3_aa: CASRADRGRNQPQHF
cdr3_nt: TGTGCCAGCAGAGCTGACAGGGGTCGCAATCAGCCCCAGCATTTT

d_call: TRBD1
v_call: TRBV5-4
j_call: TRBJ1-2
clone_size: -
cdr3_aa: CASSLKGQGRGYTF
cdr3_nt: TGTGCCAGCAGCTTGAAGGGACAGGGCCGGGGCTACACCTTC

d_call: -
v_call: TRBV11-2
j_call: TRBJ1-3
clone_size: few
cdr3_aa: CASSLDLRNTIYF
cdr3_nt: TGTGCCAGCAGCTTAGATCTAAGAAACACCATATATTTT

d_call: TRBD1
v_call: TRBV10-3
j_call: TRBJ1-2
clone_size: once
cdr3_aa: CAISQAGGPSYGYTF
cdr3_nt: TGTGCCATCAGTCAAGCAGGGGGCCCTTCCTATGGCTACACCTTC

d_call: -
v_call: TRBV27
j_call: TRBJ1-1
clone_size: once
cdr3_aa: CASSDSGRYTEAFF
cdr3_nt: TGTGCCAGCAGTGACTCAGGGAGGTACACTGAAGCTTTCTTT

d_call: -
v_call: TRBV7-9
j_call: TRBJ1-4
clone_size: -
cdr3_aa: CASSLVGTPNEKLFF
cdr3_nt: TGTGCCAGCAGCTTAGTAGGGACACCGAATGAAAAACTGTTTTTT

d_call: TRBD1
v_call: TRBV6-5
j_call: TRBJ2-1
clone_size: -
cdr3_aa: CASLPDRGTYNEQFF
cdr3_nt: TGTGCCAGCCTGCCGGACAGGGGTACCTACAATGAGCAGTTCTTC

d_call: TRBD1
v_call: TRBV5-1
j_call: TRBJ2-1
clone_size: -
cdr3_aa: CASSHLQGTLANPSYNEQFF
cdr3_nt: TGCGCCAGCAGCCACCTACAGGGGACCCTAGCCAATCCCTCCTACAATGAGCAGTTCTTC

d_call: -
v_call: TRBV27
j_call: TRBJ1-5
clone_size: -
cdr3_aa: CASSLLGGDQPQHF
cdr3_nt: TGTGCCAGCAGTTTACTTGGGGGGGATCAGCCCCAGCATTTT

d_call: -
v_call: TRBV12-5
j_call: TRBJ2-3
clone_size: -
cdr3_aa: CASGWAVDTQYF
cdr3_nt: TGTGCTAGTGGTTGGGCAGTGGATACGCAGTATTTT

d_call: TRBD1
v_call: TRBV27
j_call: TRBJ1-4
clone_size: -
cdr3_aa: CASSTRDRGKKLFF
cdr3_nt: TGTGCCAGCAGTACCCGGGACAGGGGAAAAAAACTGTTTTTT

d_call: TRBD2
v_call: TRBV2
j_call: TRBJ2-7
clone_size: -
cdr3_aa: CASSFWGGSQVEQYF
cdr3_nt: TGTGCCAGCAGTTTCTGGGGGGGGTCCCAGGTTGAGCAGTACTTC

d_call: -
v_call: TRBV15
j_call: TRBJ1-6
clone_size: -
cdr3_aa: CATSRPFGPLHF
cdr3_nt: TGTGCCACCAGCAGACCCTTCGGGCCCCTCCACTTT

d_call: -
v_call: TRBV28
j_call: TRBJ1-1
clone_size: -
cdr3_aa: CASSLVPIHTEAFF
cdr3_nt: TGTGCCAGCAGCCTAGTCCCAATTCACACTGAAGCTTTCTTT

d_call: TRBD1
v_call: TRBV5-8
j_call: TRBJ1-5
clone_size: -
cdr3_aa: CASSPRGHSNQPQHF
cdr3_nt: TGTGCCAGCAGCCCCAGGGGGCATAGCAATCAGCCCCAGCATTTT

d_call: -
v_call: TRBV7-2
j_call: TRBJ1-2
clone_size: -
cdr3_aa: CASSLVTQGYYGYTF
cdr3_nt: TGTGCCAGCAGCTTAGTGACACAGGGCTACTATGGCTACACCTTC

d_call: -
v_call: TRBV24-1
j_call: TRBJ1-1
clone_size: -
cdr3_aa: CATSDSNRLPEAFF
cdr3_nt: TGTGCCACCAGTGATTCCAACAGGTTACCTGAAGCTTTCTTT

d_call: TRBD1
v_call: TRBV4-2
j_call: TRBJ2-7
clone_size: -
cdr3_aa: CASSQAGQVSYEQYF
cdr3_nt: TGTGCCAGCAGCCAAGCGGGACAGGTCTCCTACGAGCAGTACTTC

d_call: -
v_call: TRBV19
j_call: TRBJ1-2
clone_size: -
cdr3_aa: CASSRGIYGYTF
cdr3_nt: TGTGCCAGTAGCAGGGGTATCTATGGCTACACCTTC

d_call: -
v_call: TRBV4-1
j_call: TRBJ1-3
clone_size: once
cdr3_aa: CASSLFSGNTIYF
cdr3_nt: TGCGCCAGCAGCCTCTTCTCTGGAAACACCATATATTTT

d_call: -
v_call: TRBV29-1
j_call: TRBJ2-1
clone_size: -
cdr3_aa: CSVESRDGRSSYNEQFF
cdr3_nt: TGCAGCGTTGAAAGCAGGGATGGTCGGAGCTCCTACAATGAGCAGTTCTTC

d_call: TRBD1
v_call: TRBV7-9
j_call: TRBJ1-4
clone_size: -
cdr3_aa: CASSLGTGGVEKLFF
cdr3_nt: TGTGCCAGCAGCTTAGGAACAGGGGGCGTTGAAAAACTGTTTTTT

d_call: -
v_call: TRBV5-6
j_call: TRBJ2-1
clone_size: -
cdr3_aa: CASSLERTDQYNEQFF
cdr3_nt: TGTGCCAGCAGCTTGGAGCGGACGGACCAATACAATGAGCAGTTCTTC

d_call: TRBD2
v_call: TRBV4-1
j_call: TRBJ2-3
clone_size: -
cdr3_aa: CASSRAGTRRDTQYF
cdr3_nt: TGCGCCAGCAGCCGCGCCGGGACTAGGCGGGATACGCAGTATTTT

d_call: -
v_call: TRBV2
j_call: TRBJ1-2
clone_size: -
cdr3_aa: CASMLPEANYGYTF
cdr3_nt: TGTGCCAGCATGCTACCGGAGGCGAACTATGGCTACACCTTC

d_call: -
v_call: TRBV11-3
j_call: TRBJ2-7
clone_size: once
cdr3_aa: CASSLDGGFGTTPNNYEQYF
cdr3_nt: TGTGCCAGCAGCTTAGACGGTGGTTTCGGAACTACACCGAATAACTACGAGCAGTACTTC

d_call: TRBD1
v_call: TRBV6-5
j_call: TRBJ1-1
clone_size: -
cdr3_aa: CASTGDRVAFF
cdr3_nt: TGTGCCAGCACCGGAGACAGGGTTGCTTTCTTT

d_call: -
v_call: TRBV19
j_call: TRBJ1-4
clone_size: -
cdr3_aa: CASSIRVQGPEKLFF
cdr3_nt: TGTGCCAGTAGTATAAGGGTACAGGGCCCTGAAAAACTGTTTTTT

d_call: TRBD2
v_call: TRBV10-1
j_call: TRBJ2-3
clone_size: once
cdr3_aa: CASKVRGGPNRWQYF
cdr3_nt: TGCGCCAGCAAGGTGCGGGGGGGCCCTAATCGTTGGCAGTATTTT